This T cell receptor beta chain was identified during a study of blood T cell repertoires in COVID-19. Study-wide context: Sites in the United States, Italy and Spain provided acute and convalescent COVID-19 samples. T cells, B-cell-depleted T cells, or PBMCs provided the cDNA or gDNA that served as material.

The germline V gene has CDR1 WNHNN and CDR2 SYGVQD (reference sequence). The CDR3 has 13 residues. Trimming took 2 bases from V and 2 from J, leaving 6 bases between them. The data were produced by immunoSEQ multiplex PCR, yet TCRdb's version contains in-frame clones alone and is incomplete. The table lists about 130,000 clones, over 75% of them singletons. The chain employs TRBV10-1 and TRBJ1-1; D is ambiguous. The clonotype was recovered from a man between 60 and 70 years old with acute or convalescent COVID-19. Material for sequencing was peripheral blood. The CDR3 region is CASSEGRNTEAFF. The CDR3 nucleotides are TGCGCCAGCAGTGAGGGCAGAAACACTGAAGCTTTCTTT.